This T cell receptor beta chain was observed in a study of blood T cell repertoires in COVID-19. Study context: Samples of COVID-19 (acute and convalescent) were obtained from the United States, Italy and Spain. The cDNA or gDNA used as material had been derived from T cells, B-cell-depleted T cells, or PBMCs.

The germline V gene encodes CDR1 SGHKS and CDR2 YYEKEE (reference sequence). The V and J ends lost 1 base and 2 bases respectively, with 5 bases between them. The CDR3 covers 13 residues. Original analysis: How many nucleated cells were present was estimated from reference gene primer amplification. Assay used: immunoSEQ multiplex PCR; TCRdb lists only in-frame clones, some missing. The D gene and trimming were derived from the DNA, and the V and J assignments and clone size from that table. The sample lists fewer than 60,000 clones; roughly 83% were seen once. The sequence derives from a woman over 75 with acute or convalescent COVID-19. The rearrangement links TRBV5-5 to TRBJ2-3; D remains unclear. Sequenced: peripheral blood. CDR3 sequence: CASSLRNTDTQYF. CDR3 in DNA: TGTGCCAGCAGCTTGCGTAACACAGATACGCAGTATTTT. The entire variable domain, with the rest obtained from reference TRBV5-5 and TRBJ2-3, is as follows: DAGVTQSPTHLIKTRGQQVTLRCSPISGHKSVSWYQQVLGQGPQFIFQYYEKEERGRGNFPDRFSARQFPNYSSELNVNALLLGDSALYLCASSLRNTDTQYFGPGTRLTVL.